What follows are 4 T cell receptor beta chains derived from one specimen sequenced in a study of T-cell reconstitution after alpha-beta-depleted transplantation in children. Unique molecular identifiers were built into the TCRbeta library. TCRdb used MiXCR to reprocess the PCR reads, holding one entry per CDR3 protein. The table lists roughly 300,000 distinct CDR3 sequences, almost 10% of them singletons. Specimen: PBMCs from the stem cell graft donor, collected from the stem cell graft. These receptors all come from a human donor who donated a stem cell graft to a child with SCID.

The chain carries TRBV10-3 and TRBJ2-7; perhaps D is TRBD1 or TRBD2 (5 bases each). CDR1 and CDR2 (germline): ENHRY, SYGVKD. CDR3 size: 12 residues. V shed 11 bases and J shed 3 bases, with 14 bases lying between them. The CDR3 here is CAVRDEDYEQYF. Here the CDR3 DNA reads TGTGCCGTCCGGGACGAAGACTACGAGCAGTACTTC.

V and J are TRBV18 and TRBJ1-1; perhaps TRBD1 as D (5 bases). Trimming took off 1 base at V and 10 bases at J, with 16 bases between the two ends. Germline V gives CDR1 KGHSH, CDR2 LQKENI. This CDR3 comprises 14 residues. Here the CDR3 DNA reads TGTGCCAGCTCACCACGGGGCTCCCCCGAAGCAGCTTTCTTT. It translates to CASSPRGSPEAAFF.

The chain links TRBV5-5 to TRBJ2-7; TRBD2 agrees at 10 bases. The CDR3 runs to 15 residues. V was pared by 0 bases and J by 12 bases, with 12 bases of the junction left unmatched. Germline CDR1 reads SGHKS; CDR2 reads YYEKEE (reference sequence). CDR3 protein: CASSLVASSGGLPYF. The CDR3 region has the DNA TGTGCCAGCAGCTTGGTGGCGTCTAGCGGGGGTCTGCCGTACTTC. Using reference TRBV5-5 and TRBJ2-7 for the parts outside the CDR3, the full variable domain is DAGVTQSPTHLIKTRGQQVTLRCSPISGHKSVSWYQQVLGQGPQFIFQYYEKEERGRGNFPDRFSARQFPNYSSELNVNALLLGDSALYLCASSLVASSGGLPYFGPGTRLTVT.

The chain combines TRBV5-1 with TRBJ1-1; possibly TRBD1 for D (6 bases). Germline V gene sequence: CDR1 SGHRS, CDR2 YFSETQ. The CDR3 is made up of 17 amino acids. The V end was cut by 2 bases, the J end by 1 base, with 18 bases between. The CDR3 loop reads CASSFETGGVGNTEAFF. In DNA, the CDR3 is TGCGCCAGCAGCTTCGAGACAGGCGGCGTCGGGAACACTGAAGCTTTCTTT.